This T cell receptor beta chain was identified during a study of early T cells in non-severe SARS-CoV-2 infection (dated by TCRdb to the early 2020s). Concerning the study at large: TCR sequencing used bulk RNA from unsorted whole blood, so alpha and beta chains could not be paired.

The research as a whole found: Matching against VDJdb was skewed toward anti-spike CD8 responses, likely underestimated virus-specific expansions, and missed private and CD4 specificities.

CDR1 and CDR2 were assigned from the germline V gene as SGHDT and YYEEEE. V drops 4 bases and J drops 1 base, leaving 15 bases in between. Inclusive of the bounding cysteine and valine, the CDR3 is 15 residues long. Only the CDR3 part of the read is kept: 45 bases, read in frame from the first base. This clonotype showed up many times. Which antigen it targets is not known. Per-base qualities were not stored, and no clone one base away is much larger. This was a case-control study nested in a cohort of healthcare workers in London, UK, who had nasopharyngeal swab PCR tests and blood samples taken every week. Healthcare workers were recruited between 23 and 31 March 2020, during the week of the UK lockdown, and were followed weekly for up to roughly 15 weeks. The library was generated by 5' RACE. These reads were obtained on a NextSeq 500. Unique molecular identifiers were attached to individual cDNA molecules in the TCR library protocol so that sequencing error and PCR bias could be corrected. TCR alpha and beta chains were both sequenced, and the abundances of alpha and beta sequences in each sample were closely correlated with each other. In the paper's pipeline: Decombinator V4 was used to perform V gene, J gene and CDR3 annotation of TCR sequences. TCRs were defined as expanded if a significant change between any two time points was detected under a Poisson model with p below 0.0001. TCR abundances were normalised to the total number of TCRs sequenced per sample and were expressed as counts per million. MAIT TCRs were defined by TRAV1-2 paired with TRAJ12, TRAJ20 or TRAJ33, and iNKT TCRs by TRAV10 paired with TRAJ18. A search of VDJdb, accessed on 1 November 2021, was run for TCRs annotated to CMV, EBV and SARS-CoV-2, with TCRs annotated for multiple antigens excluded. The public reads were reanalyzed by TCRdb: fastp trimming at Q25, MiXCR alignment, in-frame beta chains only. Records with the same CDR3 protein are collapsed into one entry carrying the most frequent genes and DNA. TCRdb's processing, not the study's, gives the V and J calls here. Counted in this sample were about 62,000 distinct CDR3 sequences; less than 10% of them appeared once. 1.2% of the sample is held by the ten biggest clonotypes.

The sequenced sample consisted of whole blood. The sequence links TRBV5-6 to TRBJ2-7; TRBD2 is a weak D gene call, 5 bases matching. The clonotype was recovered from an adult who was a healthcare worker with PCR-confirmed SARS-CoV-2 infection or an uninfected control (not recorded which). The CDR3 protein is CASSLGDRQSYEQYV. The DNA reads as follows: TGTGCCAGCAGCCTCGGGGATAGGCAGTCCTACGAGCAGTACGTC.